The present T cell receptor beta chain was sequenced within a study of shared clonotypes between healthy human individuals (dated by TCRdb to 2018 to 2020). For the wider study: The cohort included three men and a couple of women between 18 and 49 years of age. For each donor, CD4 naive and CD4 memory were each given three plates, CD8 naive was given two plates, and CD8 memory was given one plate. The study deeply sequenced blood TCR repertoires of five healthy adults to estimate repertoire size and the extent of clonotype sharing between individuals. To increase sequencing depth and limit assay-specific biases, different laboratories used diverse techniques to prepare libraries and sequence TCR repertoires. Between about 0.8 and 9.5 billion PBMCs per donor were obtained by leukapheresis. The paper's findings and limits, for the study overall: Sampling was limited to blood, and TCR repertoires in tissue likely differ from TCR repertoires in blood. Pairwise subsampling led to the expectation that sequencing depth would affect the degree of clonotype sharing among donors. Larger estimated clonotype richness was generally found for naive subsets than for memory subsets. Rarefaction of sorted-subset datasets indicated incomplete sequencing despite the large sequencing depth. Higher generation probabilities were observed for clonotypes shared by all four sorted-subset donors than for non-shared clonotypes. The small number of donors limited the genetic and exposure-history diversity represented. Sharing across several donors was observed for about 5% of naive CD4, less than 4% of naive CD8, 2% to 2.5% of memory CD4, and less than 0.45% of memory CD8 clonotypes.

Healthy HIV-negative adults with no recently reported acute infections or vaccinations were included as donors. Only Caucasian adults living in Nashville, Tennessee, USA were represented among the donors. CD4+ T cells were enriched by magnetic negative selection; naive cells were then positively selected on CD45RA, and the negative fraction formed the memory subset. Blood was collected by leukapheresis, and PBMCs were isolated by Ficoll-Histopaque density gradient centrifugation and then cryopreserved in liquid nitrogen vapor phase. Analytical flow cytometry was used to check the purity and quantity of every magnetically sorted T cell population. Each sorted fraction had its genomic DNA isolated and then quantified by UV absorbance on a Nanodrop 2000c. Remarks on this clone: There is no known antigen for this receptor. Base quality data are lacking; no much larger clone is found one base away.

Using the deep immunoSEQ assay, TCR CDR3 regions were amplified from genomic DNA by multiplex PCR. For each cell subset, the extracted genomic DNA was distributed evenly across all wells of several immunoSEQ 96-well plates, and each plate served as one replicate. For sorted subsets, around 0.2 ug of genomic DNA, equivalent to 30,000 or so T cell genomes, went into each replicate PCR. Purified libraries were quantified with a Qubit 3.0 fluorometer, sized on a Bioanalyzer 2100, and re-quantified with the KAPA Library Quantification kit. Every immunoSEQ 96-well plate was sequenced on a dedicated single-read 150-cycle Illumina NextSeq 550 flow cell. As for how the authors treated the data: Because only junctional sequences without quality scores were contained in the immunoSEQ output, filtering matching that applied to full-length reads could not be performed. Sequences were annotated with PyIR, a Python wrapper for IgBLAST v1.9, and V/J genes and CDR3 were assigned using IMGT germline references. Any read was removed if the V/J assignment was weak (E-value above 1e-6), the CDR3 was missing, or the read contained stop codons, out-of-frame junctions, or ambiguous translated residues. V3J clonotypes were defined as sequences sharing the same inferred V gene, J gene, and CDR3 amino acid sequence. Percentage overlap between repertoires was calculated by dividing the number of shared unique clonotypes by the size of the smaller repertoire. RTK rarefaction, the Chao1 estimator, and Recon v2.1 estimates of unobserved clonotypes were used to assess repertoire richness. Generation probabilities for all TCRbeta clonotypes obtained by the gDNA method from a handful of donors were computed using OLGA. TCRdb carries this immuneACCESS record with in-frame sequences only. Its versions omit some clonotypes, under half of them owing to an unresolved V gene in the studies checked, with the rest unexplained. V and J calls plus clone size are reproduced from that table; the DNA served to infer D and trimming. Present in this sample are some 1.5 million clones, roughly 95% of which were seen just once. The ten largest clones take up roughly 1.1% of the sample.

The CDR3 spans 15 residues, from the cysteine through the phenylalanine. Left in the record is the CDR3 DNA by itself, 45 bases read in frame from the first base. The germline V gene yields SGHRS for CDR1 and YFSETQ for CDR2. For this chain, trimming is 5 bases at the V end and 6 bases at the J end, and the number of junction bases without a gene match is 9. Sequenced sample: naive CD4+ T cells sorted from blood. In light of the paper, this sample's cell subset or site label describes: CD45RA+ positively selected. The chain is made from TRBV5-1 and TRBJ2-3; the junction holds 10 bases that match TRBD2. This receptor was taken from a man younger than 45 in good health. Here the CDR3 is given as CASSMSGRVADTQYF. The nucleotide sequence is TGCGCCAGCAGTATGAGCGGGAGGGTAGCGGATACGCAGTATTTT.